Listed below are T cell receptor beta chains from one sample, sequenced in a study of shared clonotypes between healthy human individuals. TCRdb's copy holds only in-frame clones and misses some; the assay was immunoSEQ multiplex PCR. The repertoire holds about 1.5 million clones, with nearly 99% as singletons. Sequencing used naive CD4+ T cells sorted from blood. The source of these receptors is a young man in good health. The CDR3 runs from the conserved cysteine through the conserved F or W. Fields, in order: CDR3 DNA, CDR3 protein, clone size, J gene, V gene, D gene. A D gene is named only where the DNA matches it firmly. Size tells how often a clone was seen (once, few, many) or the class of an expanded clone, and some rows leave it out.

TGTGCCAGCTCACAGGGACAGACCTACGAGCAGTACTTC | CASSQGQTYEQYF | few | TRBJ2-7 | TRBV18 | TRBD1
TGCGCCAGCAGCCACCCCTTCGAAAAGGCCGAGCAGTACTTC | CASSHPFEKAEQYF | NA | TRBJ2-7 | TRBV4-1 | NA
TGTGCCAGCAGTTACTCCGGGACAAGCTACGAGCAGTACTTC | CASSYSGTSYEQYF | NA | TRBJ2-7 | TRBV6-6 | NA
TGTGCCAGCAGCTTAGGGCAGATCTCCTACAATGAGCAGTTCTTC | CASSLGQISYNEQFF | NA | TRBJ2-1 | TRBV7-3 | NA
TGTGCCAGCAATAGCAGGGACAGGGCATACGAGCAGTACTTC | CASNSRDRAYEQYF | NA | TRBJ2-7 | TRBV11-2 | TRBD1
TGCAGCCCGACCCGGCTATACACAGATACGCAGTATTTT | CSPTRLYTDTQYF | NA | TRBJ2-3 | TRBV29-1 | NA
TGTGCCAGCAGCGTAGGTAGACAGGGTCTCGCCGGGGAGCTGTTTTTT | CASSVGRQGLAGELFF | NA | TRBJ2-2 | TRBV9 | TRBD1
TGTGCCAGCTGGGACAGGGCCTACGAGCAGTACTTC | CASWDRAYEQYF | NA | TRBJ2-7 | TRBV28 | TRBD1
TGTGCCATCAGTGAGTCCGAAGGACAGGGAAGAATTGGGGCCAACGTCCTGACTTTC | CAISESEGQGRIGANVLTF | NA | TRBJ2-6 | TRBV10-3 | TRBD1
TGCAGCGCAACCGGGACAGGGACGGGGTCGACGCACAATGAGCAGTTCTTC | CSATGTGTGSTHNEQFF | NA | TRBJ2-1 | TRBV29-1 | TRBD1
TGTGCCAGCAGTACTCGACAGGGATCAACAGATACGCAGTATTTT | CASSTRQGSTDTQYF | NA | TRBJ2-3 | TRBV5-5 | TRBD1
TGTGCCAGCAGTGTTCAGGGGGCGGAGGGAAATACGCAGTATTTT | CASSVQGAEGNTQYF | once | TRBJ2-3 | TRBV25-1 | TRBD1
TGTGCCAGCAGCACGAGCGGGAGCGCCTACAATGAGCAGTTCTTC | CASSTSGSAYNEQFF | NA | TRBJ2-1 | TRBV28 | TRBD2
TGTGCCAGTTCGGGACTAGCGGGAGGTAATGAGCAGTTCTTC | CASSGLAGGNEQFF | once | TRBJ2-1 | TRBV19 | TRBD2
TGTGCCAGCTCACCAAGGACAGGAGGGAGTGAAGCTTTCTTT | CASSPRTGGSEAFF | NA | TRBJ1-1 | TRBV18 | TRBD1
TGTGCCAGCAGTTTATCACGGGACACTGAAGCTTTCTTT | CASSLSRDTEAFF | NA | TRBJ1-1 | TRBV27 | NA
TGTGCCAGCGACGTTGCCGGGACCCATCAGCCCCAGCATTTT | CASDVAGTHQPQHF | NA | TRBJ1-5 | TRBV6-1 | NA
TGTGCCAGCATCCAGGACAGGGTCAGCAATCAGCCCCAGCATTTT | CASIQDRVSNQPQHF | NA | TRBJ1-5 | TRBV2 | TRBD1
TGTGCCAGCAACCGGGGAGAAGACTACGAGCAGTACTTC | CASNRGEDYEQYF | NA | TRBJ2-7 | TRBV5-8 | NA
TGTGCCAGCAGTATCATAGCGGGAGTGGGCACAGATACGCAGTATTTT | CASSIIAGVGTDTQYF | NA | TRBJ2-3 | TRBV28 | TRBD2
TGTGCCAGCAGCCAAGTAGCGGGAGGCTATGAGCAGTTCTTC | CASSQVAGGYEQFF | NA | TRBJ2-1 | TRBV14 | TRBD2
TGTGCCAGCACCACAGTTGGGAACAATGAGCAGTTCTTC | CASTTVGNNEQFF | NA | TRBJ2-1 | TRBV7-2 | NA
TGTGCCAGCAGGAAAATCCCAGGGGGCAATGAGCAGTTCTTC | CASRKIPGGNEQFF | NA | TRBJ2-1 | TRBV7-8 | TRBD1
TGCGCCAGCAGTGAATCCCACCTCCGGGATACGCAGTATTTT | CASSESHLRDTQYF | NA | TRBJ2-3 | TRBV10-1 | NA
TGTGCCAGCAGCCAAGGCAGGGCGGCAACTAATGAAAAACTGTTTTTT | CASSQGRAATNEKLFF | NA | TRBJ1-4 | TRBV4-2 | NA
TGTGCCAGCAGCTTCGAGACAGATACGCAGTATTTT | CASSFETDTQYF | NA | TRBJ2-3 | TRBV5-4 | NA
TGTGCCAGCAGCCCTCTGGGGGGGCGCACTGAAGCTTTCTTT | CASSPLGGRTEAFF | NA | TRBJ1-1 | TRBV5-6 | NA
TGTGCCAGCAGTTCTGTACTGAACCCCCGGGACAGCCAGCGCTACGAGCAGTACTTC | CASSSVLNPRDSQRYEQYF | NA | TRBJ2-7 | TRBV28 | TRBD1
TGCAGCGTCCTCCGGACTAGCCCCGGGGAGCTGTTTTTT | CSVLRTSPGELFF | NA | TRBJ2-2 | TRBV29-1 | TRBD2
TGTGCCAGCAGTTTCCCTTTTATTGACAGAAGCAATCAGCCCCAGCATTTT | CASSFPFIDRSNQPQHF | NA | TRBJ1-5 | TRBV27 | NA
TGTGCCACGACTAGCGGGAGCTCCTACGAGCAGTACTTC | CATTSGSSYEQYF | NA | TRBJ2-7 | TRBV10-3 | TRBD2
TGTGCCAGCAGTACCCCGGGGACGTTAATCGGGGAGCTGTTTTTT | CASSTPGTLIGELFF | NA | TRBJ2-2 | TRBV25-1 | NA
TGTGCCATCAGTGACAGAGAAGAAGAGACCCAGTACTTC | CAISDREEETQYF | NA | TRBJ2-5 | TRBV10-3 | NA
TGTGCCAGCAGCCAAGGACAGGGTCGGCCCTGGGGGGAGCAGTACTTC | CASSQGQGRPWGEQYF | NA | TRBJ2-7 | TRBV14 | TRBD1
TGTGCCAGCTCCCAGCTACCCCGGACTAGCGGGAGAACAACGGGGGAGCAGTACTTC | CASSQLPRTSGRTTGEQYF | NA | TRBJ2-7 | TRBV18 | TRBD2
TGTGCCAGCAGCCAACGGACAGCTTGCAATCAGCCCCAGCATTTT | CASSQRTACNQPQHF | NA | TRBJ1-5 | TRBV11-3 | NA
TGTGCCAGCAGAGCCCGGGAGAGAGCAGATACGCAGTATTTT | CASRARERADTQYF | NA | TRBJ2-3 | TRBV13 | NA
TGCGCCAGCAGCTCGGAGTCCCGATCGGGTGAGCAGTACTTC | CASSSESRSGEQYF | once | TRBJ2-7 | TRBV5-1 | NA
TGTGCCAGCAGTGAACCTAGCGGTATCGACAATGAGCAGTTCTTC | CASSEPSGIDNEQFF | NA | TRBJ2-1 | TRBV2 | TRBD2
TGTGCCAGCACCAAACCCAGACTAGCCCTCGGCGATACGCAGTATTTT | CASTKPRLALGDTQYF | NA | TRBJ2-3 | TRBV11-2 | TRBD2
TGCGCCAGCAGCTTCGGACTAGCGGGGGCCTACAATGAGCAGTTCTTC | CASSFGLAGAYNEQFF | once | TRBJ2-1 | TRBV5-1 | TRBD2
TGTGCCGGTCAGAACAGGGGGAAGAGCACAGATACGCAGTATTTT | CAGQNRGKSTDTQYF | NA | TRBJ2-3 | TRBV5-4 | TRBD1